The source of this T cell receptor beta chain is a study of PD-1 blockade in classical Hodgkin lymphoma. Remarks on this clone: As yet, its antigen is unknown.

Regarding the study as a whole: Patients were excluded if nivolumab began under 1 year after ASCT (the autologous transplant). Possible causes of repertoire differences, disease activity or prior therapy, remain undefined.

All patients relapsed after autologous stem cell transplantation, and brentuximab vedotin exposure varied. CDR1 and CDR2 (germline): SQVTM, ANQGSEA. This CDR3 has 15 residues. V was cut by 7 bases and J by 1 base, with 19 bases left in between. Profiling relied on immunoSEQ multiplex PCR, and the TCRdb table lists in-frame clones only, not all of them. The top ten clones hold roughly 11% of a sample with 40,000 or so clones, approximately 80% of them seen once. The V gene is TRBV29-1, the J gene TRBJ1-2, with D possibly matching TRBD1 (6 bases). This receptor was taken from a human donor with classical Hodgkin lymphoma. Sequences were derived from peripheral blood mononuclear cells (PBMCs), sampled at baseline. As DNA, the CDR3 is TGCAGCGGGACAGAACCATTCTATGTTAACTATGGCTACACCTTC. This sequence encodes CSGTEPFYVNYGYTF.